One sample yielded the 29 T cell receptor beta chains listed below, sequenced in a study of PD-1 blockade in classical Hodgkin lymphoma. All the patients suffered relapse after autologous stem cell transplantation, and brentuximab vedotin exposure differed. The repertoire was sequenced with immunoSEQ multiplex PCR; TCRdb's copy has only in-frame clones and lacks some. The sample contains about 46,000 clones, about 78% of which appear only once. Sequencing used peripheral blood mononuclear cells (PBMCs), obtained before the second cycle of nivolumab. The receptors shown here come from a human donor with classical Hodgkin lymphoma.

This chain joins TRBV28 and TRBJ2-1; the D is unclear. The V end was cut by 6 bases, the J end by 10 bases, with 13 bases between. The CDR3 is made up of 12 amino acids. Germline CDR1 is MDHEN and CDR2 is SYDVKM. The CDR3 region has the DNA TGTGCCAGCAGCCTGATCCCGTCCGAGCAGTTCTTC. This translates into CASSLIPSEQFF.

The gene calls are TRBV27 and TRBJ1-5; TRBD1 agrees at 9 bases. V lost 6 bases, J lost 1 base, and 7 bases stayed unmatched. Germline CDR1 and CDR2: MNHEY and SMNVEV (reference sequence). The CDR3 has 16 amino acids. For the CDR3, the DNA is TGTGCCAGCAGGCGACAGGGGGGAATCAGCAATCAGCCCCAGCATTTT. This translates into CASRRQGGISNQPQHF.

V usage is TRBV30 and J usage is TRBJ1-5; TRBD1 agrees at 11 bases. CDR3 length equals 18 residues. Germline V CDR1 and CDR2: GTSNPN, SVGIG (reference sequence). Trimming took 2 bases from V and 2 from J; bases not matched to a gene: 11. For the CDR3, the DNA is TGTGCCTGGAGTTACGGGACAGGGGGTCTCATCGGCAATCAGCCCCAGCATTTT. Its translation: CAWSYGTGGLIGNQPQHF.

The chain links TRBV5-5 to TRBJ2-5, with 7 nucleotides matching TRBD1. Germline V CDR1 and CDR2: SGHKS, YYEKEE (reference sequence). Losses at the gene ends were 3 bases for V and 5 bases for J; bases not matched to a gene: 7. CDR3 length: 14 amino acids. CDR3 nucleotide sequence: TGTGCCAGCAGCTGGGGGACAGTATTGGAGACCCAGTACTTC. It specifies CASSWGTVLETQYF. Full variable domain (remainder filled in from reference TRBV5-5 and TRBJ2-5): DAGVTQSPTHLIKTRGQQVTLRCSPISGHKSVSWYQQVLGQGPQFIFQYYEKEERGRGNFPDRFSARQFPNYSSELNVNALLLGDSALYLCASSWGTVLETQYFGPGTRLLVL.

This clone was observed once. The chain couples TRBV19 to TRBJ1-5; D is undetermined. With 10 bases removed from V and 6 bases from J, the gap between germline ends came to 16 bases. This CDR3 has 13 residues. Looked up from germline, CDR1 is LNHDA and CDR2 is SQIVND (reference sequence). The CDR3 loop reads CATTAGRSQPQHF. The CDR3 DNA reads as TGTGCCACCACGGCGGGGAGAAGTCAGCCCCAGCATTTT.

The chain combines TRBV30 with TRBJ2-2; D gene ambiguous. Trimming removed 3 bases at V and 6 bases at J, with 8 bases between. The CDR3 is made up of 12 amino acids. The germline CDR1 and CDR2 sequences are GTSNPN and SVGIG (reference sequence). The CDR3 sequence: CAWSYSPGELFF. CDR3 coding DNA: TGTGCCTGGAGCTACAGCCCCGGGGAGCTGTTTTTT.

The CDR3 protein is CASSATRGREETQYF. For the CDR3, the DNA is TGTGCCAGCTCCGCTACGCGTGGCAGGGAAGAGACCCAGTACTTC. The gene calls are TRBV9 and TRBJ2-5; tentatively, D is TRBD1 (5 bases). V lost 7 bases and J 3 bases, leaving 19 bases between the germline ends. The CDR3 totals 15 residues. CDR1 and CDR2 from the germline V gene are SGDLS and YYNGEE. The entire variable domain, with the rest obtained from reference TRBV9 and TRBJ2-5, is as follows: DSGVTQTPKHLITATGQRVTLRCSPRSGDLSVYWYQQSLDQGLQFLIQYYNGEERAKGNILERFSAQQFPDLHSELNLSSLELGDSALYFCASSATRGREETQYFGPGTRLLVL.

This clone was found once. The chain joins TRBV9 to TRBJ2-2; TRBD1 matches 9 bases. The CDR3 is 15 residues long. Germline trimming cut 3 bases from V and 6 bases from J; bases unmatched to any gene: 6. Germline V gene sequence: CDR1 SGDLS, CDR2 YYNGEE. CDR3: CASSAGTGSAGELFF. The CDR3 DNA follows: TGTGCCAGCAGCGCCGGGACAGGGTCGGCCGGGGAGCTGTTTTTT.

The chain has TRBV18 and TRBJ2-1; 8 bases align to TRBD2. The germline gives CDR1 KGHSH, CDR2 LQKENI. The CDR3 is 16 residues long. The J segment lost 9 bases and the V segment lost 6 bases, leaving 16 bases of the junction unmatched. The CDR3 region is CASSLDTAGVGSEQFF. CDR3 nucleotides: TGTGCCAGCTCCCTTGACACAGCGGGAGTAGGAAGTGAGCAGTTCTTC.

The V and J genes are TRBV27 and TRBJ2-7; 10 bases align to TRBD1. This CDR3 contains 16 residues. Germline V CDR1 and CDR2: MNHEY, SMNVEV (reference sequence). V lost 3 bases, J lost 1 base, and 6 bases stayed unmatched. The CDR3 sequence is CASSFSGQGKSYEQYF. The CDR3 bases are TGTGCCAGCAGTTTTTCGGGACAGGGGAAATCCTACGAGCAGTACTTC.

The chain couples TRBV28 to TRBJ2-1; 15 bases map to TRBD2. The CDR3 loop spans 15 amino acids. Germline CDR1 and CDR2: MDHEN and SYDVKM. V shed 5 bases, J shed 14 bases, and the junction held 10 bases outside the gene matches. CDR3 nucleotide sequence: TGTGCCAGCAGTCCACCAGGACTAGCGGGGGGGTCGGAGTTCTTC. Residues: CASSPPGLAGGSEFF.

The chain joins TRBV7-8 to TRBJ2-1; TRBD2 matches 9 bases. The CDR3 has 14 amino acids. The ends lost 5 bases at V and 7 bases at J; junction bases unmatched: 6. Germline CDR1 is SGHVS and CDR2 is FQNEAQ. The CDR3 DNA sequence: TGTGCCAGCAGCCTTAGCGGGGGATTTAATGAGCAGTTCTTC. Its translation is CASSLSGGFNEQFF.

The chain is built from TRBV5-1 and TRBJ2-7; TRBD2 is a possible D gene (6 bases). The germline gives CDR1 SGHRS, CDR2 YFSETQ. The CDR3 spans 14 residues. The V gene lost 1 base and the J gene lost 5 bases, with 13 bases spanning the gap. DNA of the CDR3: TGCGCCAGCAGCTTGAGGTCGGGAGTTAACGAGCAGTACTTC. Residues: CASSLRSGVNEQYF.

This clone was seen only once. The CDR3 reads CASKGTNYNEQFF. CDR3 DNA sequence: TGTGCCAGCAAAGGGACGAACTACAATGAGCAGTTCTTC. This chain connects TRBV2 to TRBJ2-1; D is perhaps TRBD1 or TRBD2 (5 bases each). CDR3 size: 13 residues. Germline V CDR1 and CDR2: SNHLY, FYNNEI. V lost 7 bases and J 3 bases, leaving 10 bases between the germline ends.

The chain couples TRBV18 to TRBJ2-1; TRBD1 matches at 9 bases. Germline V gene data show CDR1 as KGHSH and CDR2 as LQKENI. Trimming removed 4 bases from V and 6 bases from J; junction bases left unmatched: 10. This CDR3 contains 16 residues. The CDR3 is CASSRTGGPLTNEQFF. CDR3 bases: TGTGCCAGCTCACGAACAGGGGGCCCTCTGACCAATGAGCAGTTCTTC.

The chain has TRBV5-1 and TRBJ2-1; D gene uncertain. Looked up from germline, CDR1 is SGHRS and CDR2 is YFSETQ. The V gene lost 0 bases and the J gene lost 0 bases, with 10 bases spanning the gap. The CDR3 is made up of 16 amino acids. This CDR3 is CASSLGGRNSYNEQFF. CDR3 DNA sequence: TGCGCCAGCAGCTTGGGAGGCCGTAACTCCTACAATGAGCAGTTCTTC.

The chain links TRBV6-5 to TRBJ1-5; D may be TRBD1 (5 bases). The CDR3 sequence is 15 residues long. CDR1 is MNHEY and CDR2 is SVGAGI in the germline V gene. V was cut by 0 bases and J by 0 bases, with 6 bases left in between. Written as DNA, the CDR3 is TGTGCCAGCAGTTACTCTACAGGTAGCAATCAGCCCCAGCATTTT. Encoded protein: CASSYSTGSNQPQHF.

The rearrangement joins TRBV7-9 to TRBJ1-1; no clear D. Between the trimmed V and J ends, which lost 6 bases and 2 bases, there was a span of 16 bases. The CDR3 totals 15 residues. Germline V gene sequence: CDR1 SEHNR, CDR2 FQNEAQ (reference sequence). The CDR3 loop is CASSEQPITNTEAFF. The CDR3 bases are TGTGCCAGCAGTGAACAGCCCATTACCAACACTGAAGCTTTCTTT.

The chain carries TRBV10-1 and TRBJ2-5; 12 bases line up with TRBD2. V shed 0 bases and J 1 base; nucleotides not matched to a gene: 0. The CDR3 has 16 residues. Per germline, CDR1 WNHNN and CDR2 SYGVQD (reference sequence). The CDR3 nucleotides read TGCGCCAGCAGTGAGTCGACTAGCGGGGGCCAAGAGACCCAGTACTTC. This sequence encodes CASSESTSGGQETQYF.

The chain couples TRBV5-1 to TRBJ2-5, with 7 bases identical to TRBD2. V dropped 0 bases and J dropped 3; count of bases not matched to a gene: 2. The CDR3 is 14 amino acids. From germline, CDR1 is SGHRS and CDR2 YFSETQ. The CDR3 bases are TGCGCCAGCAGCTTGGGAAGCGGGAAAGAGACCCAGTACTTC. Its translation is CASSLGSGKETQYF. The entire variable domain, with the rest obtained from reference TRBV5-1 and TRBJ2-5, is as follows: KAGVTQTPRYLIKTRGQQVTLSCSPISGHRSVSWYQQTPGQGLQFLFEYFSETQRNKGNFPGRFSGRQFSNSRSEMNVSTLELGDSALYLCASSLGSGKETQYFGPGTRLLVL.

This clone was detected only once. The chain joins TRBV7-3 to TRBJ2-7, with 8 nucleotides matching TRBD1. Germline loops: CDR1 SGHTA, CDR2 FQGTGA. V gave up 2 bases and J gave up 3 bases; unmatched junction bases: 9. This CDR3 region has 16 residues. As DNA, the CDR3 is TGTGCCAGCAGCTTACCGACGGGACAGGTGGGCTACGAGCAGTACTTC. As protein: CASSLPTGQVGYEQYF.

J is TRBJ1-5 and V is TRBV5-4; D call uncertain. CDR1 and CDR2 from the germline V gene are SGHNT and YYREEE (reference sequence). V shed 4 bases and J shed 6 bases, with 11 bases lying between them. The CDR3 consists of 13 residues. For the CDR3, the DNA is TGTGCCAGCAGCCGCGGGTCCGCTCAGCCCCAGCATTTT. Translated: CASSRGSAQPQHF.

The rearrangement links TRBV5-4 to TRBJ1-4; 7 nucleotides line up with TRBD1. This CDR3 region has 15 residues. The junction had 9 bases not matched to a gene; V was cut back by 4 bases and J by 6 bases. Germline V gene data show CDR1 as SGHNT and CDR2 as YYREEE (reference sequence). In nucleotides, the CDR3 is TGTGCCAGCAGCCCAGGGGGACAGAGGGATGAAAAACTGTTTTTT. This encodes CASSPGGQRDEKLFF.

This chain connects TRBV5-1 to TRBJ2-5, with D possibly TRBD2 on 6 matching bases. There are 13 residues in the CDR3. V lost 3 bases, J lost 3 bases, and 9 bases lay in between. CDR1 is SGHRS and CDR2 is YFSETQ in the germline V gene. CDR3 amino acids: CASSCSGEETQYF. As DNA, the CDR3 is TGCGCCAGCAGCTGTTCGGGGGAAGAGACCCAGTACTTC.

The V gene is TRBV19, the J gene TRBJ1-5, with 12 bases identical to TRBD1. The germline gives CDR1 LNHDA, CDR2 SQIVND (reference sequence). This CDR3 comprises 16 residues. The V and J ends lost 5 bases and 6 bases, in that order; junction bases with no gene match: 8. In DNA form, the CDR3 reads TGTGCCAGTAGTTCCCCCGGGACAGGGGGCGTTCAGCCCCAGCATTTT. It translates to CASSSPGTGGVQPQHF.

The chain uses TRBV2 and TRBJ2-7; 12 nucleotides line up with TRBD1. Germline assignment: CDR1 SNHLY and CDR2 FYNNEI. V dropped 2 bases and J dropped 5; count of bases not matched to a gene: 1. CDR3 length equals 14 residues. The CDR3 reads CASSEWDRGHEQYF. As DNA, the CDR3 is TGTGCCAGCAGTGAATGGGACAGGGGGCACGAGCAGTACTTC. Variable domain in full (rest from reference TRBV2 and TRBJ2-7): EPEVTQTPSHQVTQMGQEVILRCVPISNHLYFYWYRQILGQKVEFLVSFYNNEISEKSEIFDDQFSVERPDGSNFTLKIRSTKLEDSAMYFCASSEWDRGHEQYFGPGTRLTVT.

The rearrangement links TRBV11-1 to TRBJ1-3; D may be TRBD1 (5 bases). The V end was cut by 5 bases, the J end by 4 bases, with 15 bases between. The CDR3 is 15 amino acids. The germline V gene encodes CDR1 SGHAT and CDR2 FQDESV (reference sequence). The CDR3 DNA reads as TGTGCCAGCAGCCCAACAAGGGGTCCAGGAAACACCATATATTTT. This translates into CASSPTRGPGNTIYF.

The rearrangement joins TRBV5-1 to TRBJ2-3, with D unresolved. The V end was cut by 0 bases, the J end by 1 base, with 12 bases between. This CDR3 is built from 16 residues. Germline V CDR1 and CDR2: SGHRS, YFSETQ. CDR3 nucleotides: TGCGCCAGCAGCTTGGCCAGGCTCGCGGGCACAGATACGCAGTATTTT. Translation gives CASSLARLAGTDTQYF.

This clone was detected only once. CDR3 amino acids: CASSLGLGSSYEQYF. The CDR3 nucleotides read TGTGCCAGCAGCTTAGGTCTAGGTAGTTCCTACGAGCAGTACTTC. This chain connects TRBV7-8 to TRBJ2-7; D gene ambiguous. V was clipped by 1 base and J by 1 base, with 11 bases between them. Per germline, CDR1 SGHVS and CDR2 FQNEAQ. CDR3 size: 15 residues.